This TCR beta chain came from a study of shared clonotypes between healthy human individuals. V was cut by 6 bases and J by 0 bases, with 2 bases left in between. The CDR3 sequence is 12 residues long. Per germline, CDR1 MRHNA and CDR2 SNTAGT. Profiled with immunoSEQ multiplex PCR; TCRdb holds only in-frame clones, not every one. The sample lists a few million clones; more than 80% were seen once. The sequencing sample was made of naive CD4+ T cells from PBMCs. Subset described: CD45RA+ positively selected. J is TRBJ1-4 and V is TRBV6-4; D is unresolved. This clonotype was obtained from a man between 18 and 29 years old in good health. Some clones in this sample may be carry-over from other donors' samples. CDR3 sequence (DNA): TGTGCCAGCAGCCCAACTAATGAAAAACTGTTTTTT. Residues: CASSPTNEKLFF.